This T cell receptor (beta chain) was sequenced during a study of response to subunit inactivated influenza vaccine listed by TCRdb under 2018. Context from the whole study: The study used deep quantitative T cell receptor repertoire profiling to track responses to a trivalent subunit inactivated influenza vaccine.

The library was made by RT-PCR. The sequencer was an Illumina HiSeq 2500. The raw public reads went through TCRdb reprocessing: fastp at Q25, MiXCR clone calling, in-frame beta chains kept. Identical CDR3 protein sequences are pooled into one entry, listed with their most common genes and DNA. For this sample there are around 190,000 distinct CDR3 sequences; about a tenth appear just once. Of the sample, approximately 10% is held by the ten largest clones. The germline V and J ends show losses of 4 bases and 5 bases respectively, and no gene match explains 9 bases of the junction. The CDR3 spans 16 residues, from the cysteine through the phenylalanine. Kept here is only the CDR3 DNA, which spans 48 bases and is read in frame from base 1. From a lookup of the germline V gene (reference sequence), CDR1 and CDR2 are SGHNT and YYREEE. This clonotype was seen a few times. This receptor's antigen is unknown. Within one base of it there is no much larger clone, and no base qualities were kept.

Study-wide findings and limitations: The authors proposed that each seasonal influenza vaccination may bring in only a limited number of new T cells.

The sequence was collected from a man aged 50 to 60 who received an inactivated influenza vaccine. Donor details come from another sample of the same person, matched by shared clones. The sequence joins TRBV5-4 to TRBJ2-1, and 10 junction bases match TRBD2. This material consisted of non-naive T cells sorted from PBMCs, taken on the day of vaccination. The cell subset or site tag for this specimen amounts to: memory T cell fraction. The DNA reads TGTGCCAGCAGCGCGGGCCTAGCGGGAGTAAACAATGAGCAGTTCTTC. Its amino acids are CASSAGLAGVNNEQFF. With the rest looked up from the reference TRBV5-4 and TRBJ2-1 genes rather than sequenced, the full variable domain is ETGVTQSPTHLIKTRGQQVTLRCSSQSGHNTVSWYQQALGQGPQFIFQYYREEENGRGNFPPRFSGLQFPNYSSELNVNALELDDSALYLCASSAGLAGVNNEQFFGPGTRLTVL.